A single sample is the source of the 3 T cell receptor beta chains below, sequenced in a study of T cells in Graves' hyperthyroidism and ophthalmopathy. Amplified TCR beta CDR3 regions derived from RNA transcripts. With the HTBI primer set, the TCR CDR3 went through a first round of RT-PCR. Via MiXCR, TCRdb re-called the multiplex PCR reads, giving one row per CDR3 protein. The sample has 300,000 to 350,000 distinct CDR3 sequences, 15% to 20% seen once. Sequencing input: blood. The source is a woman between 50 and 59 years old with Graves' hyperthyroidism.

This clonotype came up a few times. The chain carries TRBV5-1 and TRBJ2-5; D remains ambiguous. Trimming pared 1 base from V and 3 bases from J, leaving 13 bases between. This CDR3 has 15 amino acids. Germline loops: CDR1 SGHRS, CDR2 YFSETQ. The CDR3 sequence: CASSLFVGQEETQYF. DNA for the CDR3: TGCGCCAGCAGCTTGTTTGTTGGGCAAGAAGAGACCCAGTACTTC.

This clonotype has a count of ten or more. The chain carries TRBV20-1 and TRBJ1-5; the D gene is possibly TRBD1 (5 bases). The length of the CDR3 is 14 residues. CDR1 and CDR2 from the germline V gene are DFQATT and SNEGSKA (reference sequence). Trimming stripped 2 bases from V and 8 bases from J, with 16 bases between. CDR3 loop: CSARKGGGGEPQHF. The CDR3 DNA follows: TGCAGTGCTAGAAAGGGCGGAGGAGGGGAGCCCCAGCATTTT.

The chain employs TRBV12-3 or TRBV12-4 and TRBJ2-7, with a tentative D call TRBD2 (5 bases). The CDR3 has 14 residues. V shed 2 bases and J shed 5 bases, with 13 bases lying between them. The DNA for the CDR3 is TGTGCCAGCAGTTTAACGGGGAGTGTAGACGAGCAGTACGTC. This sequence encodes CASSLTGSVDEQYV.